This T cell receptor (beta chain) is from a study of cytomegalovirus exposure and HLA in healthy donors. Study-level findings and limits: Altogether, 160 or so TCR beta chains were recorded as cytomegalovirus-associated.

For this clone: Its target is not known.

The donors were part of the validation cohort of 100 to 150 subjects. That cohort was separate from the first cohort, which comprised under 700 subjects. Assay used: immunoSEQ multiplex PCR; TCRdb lists only in-frame clones, some missing. The repertoire holds more than 95,000 clones, with about 88% as singletons. V gave up 4 bases and J gave up 2 bases; unmatched junction bases: 8. Germline CDR1 reads MNHNS; CDR2 reads SASEGT. There are 16 residues in the CDR3. This TCR derives from a man aged 18-30 years in good health and CMV-seropositive. The rearrangement joins TRBV6-1 to TRBJ1-5; 7 nucleotides line up with TRBD1. Input material: PBMCs. CDR3 protein: CASSGGQASGNQPQHF. The CDR3 DNA reads as TGTGCCAGCAGTGGAGGACAGGCGTCGGGCAATCAGCCCCAGCATTTT.